This T cell receptor (beta chain) appears in the sequencing data of a study of blood T cell repertoires in COVID-19 (TCRdb year 2020). Looking at the study overall: The collaborator samples originated in the United States, Italy and Spain and spanned the acute and convalescent phases of COVID-19. The material from the prospective study consisted of cDNA or gDNA derived from T cells, B-cell-depleted T cells, or PBMCs. The dataset comprised deeply sampled blood TCRbeta repertoires from subjects exposed to, actively infected with, or recovered from COVID-19. A freely available public database, intended as a resource for researchers studying the immune response to SARS-CoV-2, is where the repertoires were released. Samples were obtained from the ongoing ImmuneRACE study (first 160 participants) and from about 1,300 subjects provided by 6 global collaborators. The sample metadata nearly always contained a de-identified subject ID, COVID-19 status, age in years and sex. Where available, HLA class I and class II types were obtained from metadata supplied by the sample provider rather than from assay-based typing.

TCRbeta CDR3 regions were amplified from genomic DNA using the immunoSEQ Assay, a bias-controlled multiplex PCR. Processing in the source paper ran as follows. The number of nucleated cells in each sample was estimated by amplification of reference gene primers within the assay. To quantify the absolute abundance of each unique TCRbeta CDR3 rearrangement, sequence reads were collapsed and filtered. For each sample, productive Simpson clonality was calculated by taking the square root of Simpson's diversity index across productive rearrangements. In its TCRdb copy, this immuneACCESS table keeps in-frame sequences only and misses some clones. Where compared with another copy, unresolved V genes explain less than half of these, and the others have no known cause. For V, J and clone size, that table is used; D and trimming come from the DNA. This sample has approximately 150,000 clones in its table, and about 88% of those were observed once. The ten largest clones take up 2% to 3% of the sample.

The germline V gene provides CDR1 ENHRY and CDR2 SYGVKD. V loses 9 bases of germline sequence and J loses 7 bases, and the interval between the two ends is 15 bases. Inclusive of the bounding cysteine and phenylalanine, the CDR3 is 13 residues long. Of all the DNA, just the CDR3 is kept, 39 bases in frame from base 1. The full study reports these points: How much clinical and demographic metadata was included differed by source and by participant, and the metadata was provided uncurated.

The table lists this clone with a count of one. Its recognized antigen is unknown. It has no much larger one-base neighbor in the sample; base qualities were not kept. At one collaborating source in Seattle, patients were enrolled during active infection and were followed longitudinally through the course of disease. Each collaborating institution followed its own protocols to collect whole blood in K2EDTA tubes. For TCRbeta analysis, collaborator samples were shipped as frozen whole blood, as isolated PBMCs, or as DNA extracted from either sample type. The source material was peripheral blood. The clonotype was recovered from an elderly woman with COVID-19, enrolled during active disease. The rearrangement combines TRBV10-3 with TRBJ2-2, with TRBD2 tentatively as D gene (6 bases match). The DNA sequence is TGTGCCATAAACGAAGCGGGCGGCGGGGAGCTGTTTTTT. Translated, it gives CAINEAGGGELFF.